The 28 T cell receptor beta chains below all came from one sample that was sequenced in a study of blood T cell repertoires in COVID-19. Only in-frame clones appear in the TCRdb table, and some are missing; sequencing was by immunoSEQ multiplex PCR. In the table there are around 500,000 clones, roughly 88% of which are singletons. The sample consisted of peripheral blood. The receptors come from a human donor in a cohort sampled during active COVID-19.

This chain joins TRBV6-5 and TRBJ2-7, with D tentatively TRBD2 (6 bases). Germline V gene lookup returns CDR1 MNHEY and CDR2 SVGAGI. The CDR3 runs to 13 residues. V gave up 8 bases and J gave up 3 bases, with 14 bases separating them. CDR3 sequence: CASLPGLNYEQYF. DNA of the CDR3: TGTGCCAGCCTCCCGGGACTTAACTACGAGCAGTACTTC.

As concerns this clone: The DNA is left out, because the CDR3 cannot be placed on it with certainty; the CDR3 is given as TCRdb lists it. J is TRBJ1-2 and V is TRBV7-9; the D segment call TRBD1 is taken from the table without a DNA check. Germline CDR1 and CDR2: SEHNR and FQNEAQ (reference sequence). The CDR3 spans 12 amino acids, including both terminal residues. The CDR3 loop is CASSLVAQGASF.

This chain connects TRBV28 to TRBJ2-7; unclear D gene. Germline values: CDR1 MDHEN, CDR2 SYDVKM. V lost 3 bases and J 2 bases, leaving 8 bases between the germline ends. CDR3 size: 13 residues. The CDR3 sequence: CASSFRVPYEQYF. The DNA of the CDR3 is TGTGCCAGCAGTTTCCGGGTTCCCTACGAGCAGTACTTC.

This chain links TRBV7-2 with TRBJ2-3, with TRBD1 identical over 7 bases. Germline-derived CDR1 and CDR2 are SGHTA and FQGNSA. The CDR3 is 14 residues long. Germline trimming cut 3 bases from V and 4 bases from J; bases unmatched to any gene: 4. This chain's CDR3 is CASSFDRVSDTQYF. The CDR3, as DNA: TGTGCCAGCAGCTTTGACAGGGTATCAGATACGCAGTATTTT.

The V and J genes are TRBV7-2 and TRBJ1-2, with TRBD1 identical over 11 bases. This CDR3 region has 14 residues. The junction had 3 bases not matched to a gene; V was cut back by 1 base and J by 8 bases. Germline-derived CDR1 and CDR2 are SGHTA and FQGNSA. CDR3 DNA: TGTGCCAGCAGCTTAGACGGGACAGGGGGAGGCTACACCTTC. Residues: CASSLDGTGGGYTF.

As concerns this clone: Within the sample, other DNA sequences also encode this same CDR3. The chain employs TRBV11-3 and TRBJ2-7; the D gene is possibly TRBD1 (5 bases). Germline values: CDR1 SGHNT, CDR2 YENEEA. The CDR3 is 14 amino acids. Trimming removed 2 bases from V and 2 bases from J, with 10 bases in between. The CDR3, as DNA: TGTGCCAGCAGCTTACGGCAGGGTCCCTACGAGCAGTACTTC. It translates to CASSLRQGPYEQYF.

V usage is TRBV6-5 and J usage is TRBJ1-1; TRBD1 agrees at 8 bases. V lost 6 bases, J lost 7 bases, and 10 bases stayed unmatched. The V gene's germline CDR1 is MNHEY and CDR2 SVGAGI. CDR3 length equals 14 residues. The CDR3 region has the DNA TGTGCCAGCAGCTACGGACAGGGCAGAGTTGAAGCTTTCTTT. It specifies CASSYGQGRVEAFF.

J is TRBJ2-5 and V is TRBV2; 11 bases are a match to TRBD2. CDR3 length equals 15 residues. With 5 bases clipped from V and 5 bases from J, the junction kept 7 bases outside the gene matches. Germline V lookup: CDR1 SNHLY, CDR2 FYNNEI. CDR3 sequence reads: CASSLLAGAVETQYF. CDR3 in DNA: TGTGCCAGCAGTTTACTAGCGGGAGCCGTTGAGACCCAGTACTTC.

The rearrangement joins TRBV9 to TRBJ2-7; D possibly corresponds to TRBD1 (5 bases). The CDR3 spans 15 residues. Germline V gene sequence: CDR1 SGDLS, CDR2 YYNGEE. Trimming stripped 5 bases from V and 7 bases from J, with 22 bases between. The CDR3 here is CASRIPQGPVEEQYF. CDR3 sequence (DNA): TGTGCCAGCAGAATTCCGCAGGGCCCGGTGGAAGAGCAGTACTTC.

Only one count was recorded for this clone. The J gene is TRBJ2-7, the V gene TRBV30; TRBD2 is a possible D gene (5 bases). Deletions cut 2 bases from V and 2 bases from J, with 13 bases between. Germline V gene sequence: CDR1 GTSNPN, CDR2 SVGIG (reference sequence). This CDR3 has 14 residues. CDR3: CAWSLGSGTYEQYF. CDR3 nucleotide sequence: TGTGCCTGGAGTTTGGGTTCCGGGACCTACGAGCAGTACTTC.

The chain joins TRBV7-9 to TRBJ2-1; 9 bases are shared with TRBD2. Germline lookup yields CDR1 SEHNR and CDR2 FQNEAQ (reference sequence). There are 11 residues in the CDR3. The DNA of the CDR3 is TGTGGGACTAGCGACAACAATGAGCAGTTCTTC. Its protein is CGTSDNNEQFF. Together with reference TRBV7-9 and TRBJ2-1, the CDR3 gives the full variable domain: DTGVSQNPRHKITKRGQNVTFRCDPISEHNRLYWYRQTLGQGPEFLTYFQNEAQLEKSRLLSDRFSAERPKGSFSTLEIQRTEQGDSAMYLCGTSDNNEQFFGPGTRLTVL.

The chain combines TRBV27 with TRBJ2-7; D might be TRBD1 (5 bases). V was trimmed by 0 bases and J by 6 bases, leaving 12 bases between them. This CDR3 contains 14 residues. Germline CDR1 reads MNHEY; CDR2 reads SMNVEV (reference sequence). DNA for the CDR3: TGTGCCAGCAGTTTATCCCAGGGTGGTAGCGAGCAGTACTTC. Its translation: CASSLSQGGSEQYF.

The V gene is TRBV3-1 (or the pseudogene TRBV3-2), the J gene TRBJ2-7; no clear D gene. Trimming pared 1 base from V and 4 bases from J, leaving 23 bases between. CDR1 LGHDT and CDR2 YNNKEL come from the germline V gene (reference sequence). This CDR3 region has 18 residues. DNA for the CDR3: TGTGCCAGCAGCCAAGGTGCGGCTTCAACTGCCGCGCCTTACGAGCAGTACTTC. Translation gives CASSQGAASTAAPYEQYF.

This chain uses TRBV11-2 with TRBJ2-7; 7 nucleotides line up with TRBD1. Germline assignment: CDR1 SGHAT and CDR2 FQNNGV. The CDR3 has 15 residues. V lost 2 bases to trimming and J lost 1 base; unmatched junction nucleotides: 5. The CDR3 nucleotides are TGTGCCAGCAGCTTACACGGGACAGTGTCCTACGAGCAGTACTTC. This translates into CASSLHGTVSYEQYF.

The rearrangement uses TRBV7-9 and TRBJ2-7, with TRBD1 matching over 7 bases. The germline V gene encodes CDR1 SEHNR and CDR2 FQNEAQ (reference sequence). The CDR3 runs 14 residues. The ends lost 2 bases at V and 5 bases at J; junction bases unmatched: 6. The CDR3 loop is CASSLHGTGDEQYF. CDR3 nucleotides: TGTGCCAGCAGCTTACATGGTACAGGGGACGAGCAGTACTTC.

V is TRBV10-3 and J is TRBJ2-1; 10 bases line up with TRBD1. The germline CDR1 and CDR2 sequences are ENHRY and SYGVKD. V gave up 2 bases and J gave up 11 bases; unmatched junction bases: 6. The CDR3 runs 14 residues. Here the CDR3 DNA reads TGTGCCATCAGTGAGGGACAGGGGGTGCGGAAGCAGTTCTTC. Encoded protein: CAISEGQGVRKQFF.

The chain employs TRBV7-9 and TRBJ1-1; D perhaps matches TRBD1 (6 bases). The germline V gene has CDR1 SEHNR and CDR2 FQNEAQ (reference sequence). This CDR3 is 14 amino acids long. Trimming stripped 3 bases from V and 3 bases from J, with 11 bases between. DNA for the CDR3: TGTGCCAGCAGCTTTCAGGGGAGCTACACTGAAGCTTTCTTT. The encoded protein is CASSFQGSYTEAFF.

V usage is TRBV30 and J usage is TRBJ1-1; TRBD1 aligns across 7 bases. Germline V gene lookup returns CDR1 GTSNPN and CDR2 SVGIG (reference sequence). The CDR3 sequence is 11 residues long. Trimming removed 4 bases from V and 6 bases from J; junction bases left unmatched: 2. CDR3 DNA: TGTGCCTGGAATACAGGGGCTGAAGCTTTCTTT. Translated, it gives CAWNTGAEAFF.

The rearrangement joins TRBV9 to TRBJ2-3, with 10 bases lining up with TRBD2. From germline, CDR1 is SGDLS and CDR2 YYNGEE. The CDR3 has 15 amino acids. After removal of 6 bases from V and 2 bases from J, the junction contained 6 bases not matched to a gene. Written as DNA, the CDR3 is TGTGCCAGCACTGTAGCGGGAGGACCCACAGATACGCAGTATTTT. As protein: CASTVAGGPTDTQYF.

Here the CDR3 DNA reads TGTGCCAGCAGCTTATCCGCAGGGGGCACTGAAGCTTTCTTT. It codes for CASSLSAGGTEAFF. The chain uses TRBV7-2 and TRBJ1-1; 7 nucleotides line up with TRBD1. This CDR3 has 14 amino acids. CDR1 and CDR2 from the germline V gene are SGHTA and FQGNSA. Germline trimming cut 2 bases from V and 4 bases from J; bases unmatched to any gene: 4.

This chain connects TRBV6-4 to TRBJ1-5; D remains ambiguous. This CDR3 has 14 amino acids. Germline CDR1 is MRHNA and CDR2 is SNTAGT. Trimming left V 4 bases short and J 5 bases short, with 12 bases between. The CDR3 spells CASSAPPRDQPQHF. CDR3 coding DNA: TGTGCCAGCAGTGCCCCCCCCCGGGATCAGCCCCAGCATTTT.

The rearrangement uses TRBV28 and TRBJ2-4; maybe TRBD2 (6 bases). This CDR3 region has 16 residues. CDR1 is MDHEN and CDR2 is SYDVKM in the germline V gene. Trimming removed 1 base at V and 3 bases at J, with 13 bases between. CDR3 coding DNA: TGTGCCAGCAGTTTATTTACGTGGGAGGACAAAAACATTCAGTACTTC. Residues: CASSLFTWEDKNIQYF.

The gene calls are TRBV24-1 and TRBJ2-5; 8 bases are shared with TRBD1. V was pared by 9 bases and J by 5 bases, with 16 bases of the junction left unmatched. Germline V gene lookup returns CDR1 KGHDR and CDR2 SFDVKD. CDR3 length equals 16 residues. DNA for the CDR3: TGTGCCACCTCCACCGTTCAGGGGGCAGCTAGGGAGACCCAGTACTTC. This gives the protein CATSTVQGAARETQYF.

V usage is TRBV3-1 (or the pseudogene TRBV3-2) and J usage is TRBJ1-2, with 12 bases that match TRBD1. There are 17 residues in the CDR3. CDR1 and CDR2 from the germline V gene are LGHDT and YNNKEL (reference sequence). Trimming removed 0 bases from V and 5 bases from J; junction bases left unmatched: 7. In nucleotides, the CDR3 is TGTGCCAGCAGCCAAGAGGAGGGGACAGGGGGCGTTTATGGCTACACCTTC. Its protein product is CASSQEEGTGGVYGYTF.

CDR3 protein: CAWKASGSSGANVLTF. The CDR3 nucleotides read TGTGCCTGGAAGGCTAGCGGGAGCTCTGGGGCCAACGTCCTGACTTTC. V usage is TRBV30 and J usage is TRBJ2-6, with TRBD2 identical over 10 bases. The length of the CDR3 is 16 residues. The junction had 3 bases not matched to a gene; V was cut back by 4 bases and J by 0 bases. Germline assignment: CDR1 GTSNPN and CDR2 SVGIG (reference sequence).

The J gene is TRBJ2-5, the V gene TRBV11-3, with TRBD1 matching 8 bases. CDR1 is SGHNT, CDR2 YENEEA, per germline. The CDR3 is 15 amino acids. J was trimmed by 5 bases and V by 3 bases; bases with no gene match: 8. CDR3 nucleotide sequence: TGTGCCAGCAGCTTCAGGGGGCAGGCGGGGGAGACCCAGTACTTC. It is translated as CASSFRGQAGETQYF.

The V gene is TRBV12-5, the J gene TRBJ2-1; TRBD2 aligns across 15 bases. J was trimmed by 5 bases and V by 6 bases; bases with no gene match: 5. Germline V gives CDR1 LGHNT, CDR2 FRNRAP. CDR3 size: 16 residues. The CDR3 region has the DNA TGTGCTAGTGGGTTCCGGACTAGCGGGAGGGACAATGAGCAGTTCTTC. Its translation: CASGFRTSGRDNEQFF.

The rearrangement uses TRBV7-2 and TRBJ1-1; D may be TRBD1 (5 bases). This CDR3 has 14 residues. CDR1 SGHTA and CDR2 FQGNSA come from the germline V gene. The V and J ends lost 5 bases and 1 base respectively, with 11 bases between them. CDR3 region: CASSVLTGNTEAFF. CDR3 nucleotides: TGTGCCAGCAGCGTACTCACAGGGAACACTGAAGCTTTCTTT.